The 23 T cell receptor beta chains reported below all come from one sample, sequenced in a study of cytomegalovirus exposure and HLA in healthy donors. Both 60 Vbeta primers and 13 Jbeta primers went into the PCR. Assay: immunoSEQ multiplex PCR; the TCRdb copy retains only in-frame clones and omits some. Among over 150,000 clones listed, around 77% were seen once. The material sequenced was PBMCs. These receptors were taken from a woman in her thirties in good health and CMV-seronegative.

The chain joins TRBV7-9 to TRBJ2-3; D possibly corresponds to TRBD2 (6 bases). V lost 4 bases and J lost 4, with 12 bases in between. This CDR3 has 14 residues. CDR1 SEHNR and CDR2 FQNEAQ come from the germline V gene (reference sequence). CDR3 in amino acids: CASSSWGGSDTQYF. CDR3 DNA: TGTGCCAGCAGCTCATGGGGAGGATCAGATACGCAGTATTTT.

V usage is TRBV30 and J usage is TRBJ1-2; TRBD1 matches 9 bases. J lost 9 bases, V lost 5 bases, and 7 bases had no gene match. Germline V lookup: CDR1 GTSNPN, CDR2 SVGIG (reference sequence). The length of the CDR3 is 12 residues. The CDR3 loop reads CAWGQGRSSYTF. CDR3 DNA: TGTGCCTGGGGACAGGGGAGAAGTAGCTACACCTTC.

The chain employs TRBV7-9 and TRBJ1-4; D ambiguous. Per germline, CDR1 SEHNR and CDR2 FQNEAQ (reference sequence). V lost 5 bases, J lost 8 bases, and 18 bases lay in between. The CDR3 extends over 15 amino acids. The CDR3 DNA reads TGTGCCAGCAGCCCGCCGGGTCCAGCGGAGGAAAAACTGTTTTTT. It specifies CASSPPGPAEEKLFF.

V is TRBV5-4 and J is TRBJ2-7; D is possibly TRBD1 (6 bases). Trimming cost V 6 bases and J 6 bases, with 10 bases left between them. The CDR3 is made up of 11 amino acids. Germline V gene lookup returns CDR1 SGHNT and CDR2 YYREEE (reference sequence). The CDR3 nucleotides are TGTGCCAGCAACTTCAGGGGCGAGCAGTACTTC. Translation: CASNFRGEQYF. Full variable domain (missing parts from reference TRBV5-4 and TRBJ2-7): ETGVTQSPTHLIKTRGQQVTLRCSSQSGHNTVSWYQQALGQGPQFIFQYYREEENGRGNFPPRFSGLQFPNYSSELNVNALELDDSALYLCASNFRGEQYFGPGTRLTVT.

The chain is built from TRBV9 and TRBJ2-7; maybe TRBD2 (8 bases). Trimming cost V 1 base and J 5 bases, with 19 bases left between them. CDR1 and CDR2 (germline): SGDLS, YYNGEE. The CDR3 covers 16 residues. The CDR3 is CASSVRGGTVFDEQYF. CDR3 nucleotide sequence: TGTGCCAGCAGCGTACGGGGGGGGACAGTATTCGACGAGCAGTACTTC. Full variable domain (missing parts from reference TRBV9 and TRBJ2-7): DSGVTQTPKHLITATGQRVTLRCSPRSGDLSVYWYQQSLDQGLQFLIQYYNGEERAKGNILERFSAQQFPDLHSELNLSSLELGDSALYFCASSVRGGTVFDEQYFGPGTRLTVT.

The J gene is TRBJ2-7, the V gene TRBV6-5; perhaps TRBD1 as D (6 bases). Trimming stripped 0 bases from V and 1 base from J, with 13 bases between. Per germline, CDR1 MNHEY and CDR2 SVGAGI. The CDR3 extends over 16 amino acids. This chain's CDR3 is CASSYSGTLPSYEQYF. The CDR3 DNA follows: TGTGCCAGCAGTTACTCCGGGACACTACCATCCTACGAGCAGTACTTC.

This chain uses TRBV6-1 with TRBJ2-3, with 7 positions matching TRBD2. This CDR3 is built from 14 residues. V trimming: 6 bases; J trimming: 4 bases; junction bases outside the gene matches: 7. Germline V gene sequence: CDR1 MNHNS, CDR2 SASEGT. The DNA for the CDR3 is TGTGCCAGCAGCTGGGGGGGGGACGCAGATACGCAGTATTTT. It translates to CASSWGGDADTQYF.

V usage is TRBV18 and J usage is TRBJ1-2, with D uncertain. The germline gives CDR1 KGHSH, CDR2 LQKENI. With 6 bases removed from V and 6 bases from J, the gap between germline ends came to 8 bases. The length of the CDR3 is 11 residues. The CDR3 sequence: CASSLGNGYTF. In nucleotides, the CDR3 is TGTGCCAGCTCCCTGGGCAATGGCTACACCTTC.

The chain carries TRBV5-1 and TRBJ2-2; no clear D gene. V was pared by 3 bases and J by 7 bases, with 7 bases between. The CDR3 is made up of 12 amino acids. CDR1 SGHRS and CDR2 YFSETQ come from the germline V gene. The CDR3 nucleotides are TGCGCCAGCAGCTCAGGTATCGGGGAGCTGTTTTTT. It specifies CASSSGIGELFF.

The genes are TRBV5-4 and TRBJ2-5, with TRBD2 identical over 11 bases. The CDR3 loop spans 17 amino acids. Germline CDR1 is SGHNT and CDR2 is YYREEE (reference sequence). Unmatched junction bases numbered 10, after V lost 0 bases and J lost 6 bases. The CDR3 spells CASSLGASGGMVKTQYF. For the CDR3, the DNA is TGTGCCAGCAGCTTGGGGGCTAGCGGGGGGATGGTCAAGACCCAGTACTTC.

The CDR3 DNA reads TGTGCCAGCAGTTGGGGGCTAGGGGACAGGGGGCCCGAGCAGTACTTC. Its translation is CASSWGLGDRGPEQYF. V usage is TRBV6-6 and J usage is TRBJ2-7, with 12 bases lining up with TRBD1. V gave up 4 bases and J gave up 6 bases; unmatched junction bases: 10. Per the germline V gene, CDR1 is MNHNY and CDR2 is SVGAGI (reference sequence). The CDR3 consists of 16 residues.

The chain has TRBV4-1 and TRBJ2-1; D possibly corresponds to TRBD2 (5 bases). This CDR3 contains 14 residues. The V gene lost 4 bases and the J gene lost 4 bases, with 11 bases spanning the gap. The germline CDR1 and CDR2 sequences are MGHRA and YSYEKL. CDR3 in amino acids: CASSLRSGYNEQFF. The CDR3 DNA sequence: TGCGCCAGCAGCCTTCGATCGGGGTACAATGAGCAGTTCTTC.

The chain combines TRBV29-1 with TRBJ2-1; possible D gene TRBD2, 6 bases. Germline values: CDR1 SQVTM, CDR2 ANQGSEA. The V and J ends lost 6 bases and 8 bases respectively, with 20 bases between them. The CDR3 extends over 14 amino acids. The CDR3 spells CSVETSRGVDEQFF. The DNA of the CDR3 is TGCAGCGTCGAGACTAGTCGCGGGGTTGATGAGCAGTTCTTC.

The chain joins TRBV30 to TRBJ1-6; TRBD1 matches at 9 bases. Germline V lookup: CDR1 GTSNPN, CDR2 SVGIG (reference sequence). The ends lost 8 bases at V and 9 bases at J; junction bases unmatched: 8. The CDR3 has 13 residues. The CDR3 loop reads CAGNRGRGSPLHF. The CDR3 DNA is TGTGCCGGCAACAGGGGGCGAGGTTCACCCCTCCACTTT.

V and J are TRBV6-5 and TRBJ1-2, with 9 bases that match TRBD1. J was trimmed by 8 bases and V by 3 bases; bases with no gene match: 7. Germline V CDR1 and CDR2: MNHEY, SVGAGI. The CDR3 is 14 amino acids. CDR3 DNA: TGTGCCAGCAGTTATACCCGGACAGGGGTCGGCTACACCTTC. Protein sequence: CASSYTRTGVGYTF.

V gene TRBV9 combines with J gene TRBJ1-6; D ambiguous. V was clipped by 7 bases and J by 8 bases, with 22 bases between them. This CDR3 is 16 amino acids long. Germline CDR1 SGDLS, CDR2 YYNGEE. The CDR3 DNA is TGTGCCAGCCCTCGACTTGTTTCGGGATGGCATTCACCCCTCCACTTT. Its translation is CASPRLVSGWHSPLHF.

This clone was observed a few times. The chain combines TRBV9 with TRBJ2-3; D is undetermined. The CDR3 contains 13 residues. V lost 1 base to trimming and J lost 6 bases, with 9 bases between them. Germline loops: CDR1 SGDLS, CDR2 YYNGEE. The CDR3 loop reads CASSVYGADTQYF. CDR3 nucleotides: TGTGCCAGCAGCGTATACGGAGCTGATACGCAGTATTTT.

V usage is TRBV7-9 and J usage is TRBJ1-1, with D maybe TRBD1 (5 bases). Trimming removed 5 bases from V and 4 bases from J, with 14 bases in between. Germline V gene lookup returns CDR1 SEHNR and CDR2 FQNEAQ (reference sequence). The CDR3 has 14 residues. The CDR3 bases are TGTGCCAGCAGCCGGAACAGGTTCCCCACTGAAGCTTTCTTT. This gives the protein CASSRNRFPTEAFF.

This chain uses TRBV19 with TRBJ2-7, with a tentative D call TRBD1 (6 bases). Germline V gene sequence: CDR1 LNHDA, CDR2 SQIVND (reference sequence). The CDR3 is 13 residues long. V lost 5 bases and J lost 2, with 10 bases in between. The DNA of the CDR3 is TGTGCCAGTAGTTACAGGGCCCCCTACGAGCAGTACTTC. It codes for CASSYRAPYEQYF.

The chain carries TRBV5-4 and TRBJ1-2, with D unresolved. The CDR3 is made up of 15 amino acids. The V gene lost 3 bases and the J gene lost 0 bases, with 12 bases spanning the gap. Germline V gene data show CDR1 as SGHNT and CDR2 as YYREEE (reference sequence). DNA of the CDR3: TGTGCCAGCAGCTCGAAACCGGGAACTAACTATGGCTACACCTTC. It yields the protein CASSSKPGTNYGYTF.

The chain combines TRBV5-4 with TRBJ2-7, with 10 positions matching TRBD2. CDR1 SGHNT and CDR2 YYREEE come from the germline V gene (reference sequence). The trim removed 4 bases at V and 4 bases at J, leaving 2 bases unmatched. This CDR3 contains 13 residues. The CDR3 DNA is TGTGCCAGCAGCCGGACTAGCGGTTACGAGCAGTACTTC. Translated: CASSRTSGYEQYF. Full variable domain (remainder filled in from reference TRBV5-4 and TRBJ2-7): ETGVTQSPTHLIKTRGQQVTLRCSSQSGHNTVSWYQQALGQGPQFIFQYYREEENGRGNFPPRFSGLQFPNYSSELNVNALELDDSALYLCASSRTSGYEQYFGPGTRLTVT.

This clone was counted once. The rearrangement joins TRBV9 to TRBJ1-3; 7 bases map to TRBD1. Germline CDR1 and CDR2: SGDLS and YYNGEE. The CDR3 is 17 amino acids. V shed 0 bases, J shed 7 bases, and the junction held 13 bases outside the gene matches. The CDR3 reads CASSVGTSTGRGNTIYF. In DNA form, the CDR3 reads TGTGCCAGCAGCGTAGGGACCTCGACAGGGAGAGGCAACACCATATATTTT.

The chain is built from TRBV18 and TRBJ1-1, with D unclear. The germline V gene encodes CDR1 KGHSH and CDR2 LQKENI. V was pared by 3 bases and J by 7 bases, with 9 bases between. The CDR3 sequence is 12 residues long. CDR3 in DNA: TGTGCCAGCTCACCGGGAGGTATTGAAGCTTTCTTT. Its protein is CASSPGGIEAFF.